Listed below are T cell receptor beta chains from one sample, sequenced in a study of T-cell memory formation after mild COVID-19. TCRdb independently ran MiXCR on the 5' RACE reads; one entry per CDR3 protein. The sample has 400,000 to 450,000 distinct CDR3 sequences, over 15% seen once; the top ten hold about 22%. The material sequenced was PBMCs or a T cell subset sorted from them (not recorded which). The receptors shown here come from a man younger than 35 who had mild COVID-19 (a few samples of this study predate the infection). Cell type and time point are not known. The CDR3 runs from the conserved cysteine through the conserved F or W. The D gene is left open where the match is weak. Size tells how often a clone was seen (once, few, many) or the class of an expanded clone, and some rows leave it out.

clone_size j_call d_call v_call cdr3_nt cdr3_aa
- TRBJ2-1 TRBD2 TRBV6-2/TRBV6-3 TGTGCCAGCTCTCGCGGGGGACCTAGCTCCTACAATGAGCAGTTCTTC CASSRGGPSSYNEQFF
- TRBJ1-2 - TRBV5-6 TGTGCCAGCAGTTCCGCGAGGGGCTATGGCTACACCTTC CASSSARGYGYTF
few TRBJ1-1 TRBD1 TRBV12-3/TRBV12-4 TGTGCCAGCAGGGGACAGGCCAGACACACTGAAGCTTTCTTT CASRGQARHTEAFF
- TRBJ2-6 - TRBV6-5 TGTGCCAGCAGTTCCGGAGGATCTGGGGCCAACGTCCTGACTTTC CASSSGGSGANVLTF
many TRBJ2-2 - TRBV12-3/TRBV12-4 TGTGCCAGCAGTTTAGGAGGGGTCACCGGGGAGCTGTTTTTT CASSLGGVTGELFF
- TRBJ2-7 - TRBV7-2 TGTGCCAGCAGCTTATACAGCTCCTACGAGCAGTACTTC CASSLYSSYEQYF
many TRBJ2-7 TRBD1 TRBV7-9 TGTGCCAGCAGCCGGACAGGGGACGAGCAGTACTTC CASSRTGDEQYF
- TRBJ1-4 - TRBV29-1 TGCAGCGTTGACGGGGGTACTAATGAAAAACTGTTTTTT CSVDGGTNEKLFF
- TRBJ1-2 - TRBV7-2 TGTGCCAGCAGCCCGGTGACAGCCTCTGGCTACACCTTC CASSPVTASGYTF
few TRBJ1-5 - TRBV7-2 TGTGCCAGCAGCTTAGATTTAGGGCAGAATCAGCCCCAGCATTTT CASSLDLGQNQPQHF
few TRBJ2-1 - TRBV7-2 TGTGCCAGCAGCTTAGACGCAGGGATAATCCTGGATGAGCAGTTCTTC CASSLDAGIILDEQFF
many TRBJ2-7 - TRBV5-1 TGTGCCAGCAGCTCCCTTTACGAGCAGTACTTC CASSSLYEQYF
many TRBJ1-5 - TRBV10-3 TGTGCCATCAGTGAGGAGGTGTATAGCAATCAGCCCCAGCATTTT CAISEEVYSNQPQHF
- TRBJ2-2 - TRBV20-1 TGCAGTGCTAGCGACACCGGGGAGCTGTTTTTT CSASDTGELFF
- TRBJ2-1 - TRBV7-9 TGTGCCAGCAGCTCCTGGGCAGGAGTACATGAGCAGTTCTTC CASSSWAGVHEQFF
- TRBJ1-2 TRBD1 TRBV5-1 TGCGCCAGCAGCTTGGGGACAGGGCCCGCCTATGGCTACACCTTC CASSLGTGPAYGYTF
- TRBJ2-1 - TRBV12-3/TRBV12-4 TGTGCCAGCAGGGTTTCTGGGACGGAAAACAATGAGCAGTTCTTC CASRVSGTENNEQFF
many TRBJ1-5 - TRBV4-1 TGCGCCAGCAGCCAGAGACACGTTAGCAATCAGCCCCAGCATTTT CASSQRHVSNQPQHF